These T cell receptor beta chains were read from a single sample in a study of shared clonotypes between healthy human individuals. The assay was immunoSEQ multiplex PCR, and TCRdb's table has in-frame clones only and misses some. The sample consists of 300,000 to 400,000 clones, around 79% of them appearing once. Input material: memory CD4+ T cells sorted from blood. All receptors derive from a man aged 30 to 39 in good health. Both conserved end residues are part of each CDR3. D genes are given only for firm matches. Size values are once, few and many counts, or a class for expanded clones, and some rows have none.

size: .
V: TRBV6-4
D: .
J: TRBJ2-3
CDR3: CASSSSVRTDTQYF
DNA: TGTGCCAGCAGTTCGAGCGTCAGAACAGATACGCAGTATTTT

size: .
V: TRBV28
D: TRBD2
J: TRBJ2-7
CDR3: CATQAPSGTYEQYF
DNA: TGTGCCACCCAGGCTCCCAGCGGGACCTACGAGCAGTACTTC

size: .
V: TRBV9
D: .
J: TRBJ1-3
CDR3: CASSGNTIYF
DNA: TGTGCCAGCAGTGGAAACACCATATATTTT

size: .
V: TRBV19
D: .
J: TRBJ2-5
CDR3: CASSIGGANQETQYF
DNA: TGTGCCAGTAGTATTGGCGGGGCTAACCAAGAGACCCAGTACTTC

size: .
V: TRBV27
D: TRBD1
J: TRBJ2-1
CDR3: CASSTGDRGVEQFF
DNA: TGTGCCAGCAGTACAGGGGATAGAGGCGTTGAGCAGTTCTTC

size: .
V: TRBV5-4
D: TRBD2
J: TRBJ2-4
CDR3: CASSRLAGRHPGIQYF
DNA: TGTGCCAGCAGCCGTCTAGCGGGCCGGCACCCGGGCATTCAGTACTTC

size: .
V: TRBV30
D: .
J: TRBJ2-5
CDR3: CAWSLQGTETQYF
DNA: TGTGCCTGGAGTCTACAGGGTACAGAGACCCAGTACTTC

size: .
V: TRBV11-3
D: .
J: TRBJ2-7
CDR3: CASSPEGGYEQYF
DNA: TGTGCCAGCAGCCCAGAGGGGGGCTACGAGCAGTACTTC

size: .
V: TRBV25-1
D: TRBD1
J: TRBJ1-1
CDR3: CATLQTGGYTEAFF
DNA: TGTGCCACCTTGCAAACAGGGGGCTACACTGAAGCTTTCTTT

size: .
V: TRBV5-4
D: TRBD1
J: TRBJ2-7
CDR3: CASIVPGQGLDEQYF
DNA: TGTGCCAGCATCGTCCCGGGACAGGGTTTAGACGAGCAGTACTTC

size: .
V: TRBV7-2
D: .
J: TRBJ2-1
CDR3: CASSLVPASGNEQFF
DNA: TGTGCCAGCAGCTTAGTTCCAGCGTCTGGCAATGAGCAGTTCTTC

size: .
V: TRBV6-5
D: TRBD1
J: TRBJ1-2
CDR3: CASRTGGPGFYGYTF
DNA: TGTGCCAGCAGGACAGGGGGGCCCGGGTTCTATGGCTACACCTTC

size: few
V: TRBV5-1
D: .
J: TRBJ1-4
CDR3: CASSLRTNSEKLFF
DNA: TGCGCCAGCAGCTTGAGGACGAACAGCGAAAAACTGTTTTTT

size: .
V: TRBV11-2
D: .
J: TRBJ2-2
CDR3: CASSYVRYTGELFF
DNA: TGTGCCAGCAGCTACGTTCGGTACACCGGGGAGCTGTTTTTT

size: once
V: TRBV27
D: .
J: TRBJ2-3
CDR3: CASSFRGRGRTDTQYF
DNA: TGTGCCAGCAGTTTTAGGGGGCGGGGGCGCACAGATACGCAGTATTTT

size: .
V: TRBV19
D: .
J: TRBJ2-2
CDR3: CASSILGRVGYTGELFF
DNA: TGTGCCAGTAGTATTTTAGGCAGGGTCGGGTACACCGGGGAGCTGTTTTTT

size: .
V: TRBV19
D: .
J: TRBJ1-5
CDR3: CASSIGRGWSQPQHF
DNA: TGTGCCAGTAGTATCGGGCGGGGTTGGAGTCAGCCCCAGCATTTT

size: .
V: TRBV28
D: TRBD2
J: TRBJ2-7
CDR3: CASSAQLAGGSYEQYF
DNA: TGTGCCAGCAGTGCCCAACTAGCGGGAGGCTCCTACGAGCAGTACTTC

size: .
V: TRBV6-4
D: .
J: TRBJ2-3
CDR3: CASSDSAWAHLDTQYF
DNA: TGTGCCAGCAGTGACTCGGCTTGGGCGCACCTGGATACGCAGTATTTT

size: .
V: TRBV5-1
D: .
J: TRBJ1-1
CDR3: CASSPAGDREAFF
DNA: TGCGCCAGCAGCCCGGCGGGGGATCGTGAAGCTTTCTTT

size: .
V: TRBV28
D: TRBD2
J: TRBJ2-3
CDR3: CASSSRRREETDTQYF
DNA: TGTGCCAGCAGTTCTCGGAGGCGGGAGGAAACAGATACGCAGTATTTT

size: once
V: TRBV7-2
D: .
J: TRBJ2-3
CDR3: CASSLVADTQYF
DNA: TGTGCCAGCAGCTTAGTAGCGGATACGCAGTATTTT

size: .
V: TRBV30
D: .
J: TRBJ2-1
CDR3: CACPSPRGDEQFF
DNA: TGTGCCTGCCCGTCTCCCAGGGGGGATGAGCAGTTCTTC

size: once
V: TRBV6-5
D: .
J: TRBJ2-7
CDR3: CASSQLGEQYF
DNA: TGTGCCAGCAGTCAGTTGGGCGAGCAGTACTTC

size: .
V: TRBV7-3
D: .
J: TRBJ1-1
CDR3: CASSTGRADTEAFF
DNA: TGTGCCAGCTCGACCGGCAGAGCGGACACTGAAGCTTTCTTT

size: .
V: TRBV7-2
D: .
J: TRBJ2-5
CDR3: CASSFVETQYF
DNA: TGTGCCAGTAGTTTCGTGGAGACCCAGTACTTC

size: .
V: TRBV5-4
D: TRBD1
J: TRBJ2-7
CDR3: CASSHAGTGGEQYF
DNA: TGTGCCAGCAGCCACGCCGGGACAGGGGGCGAGCAGTACTTC

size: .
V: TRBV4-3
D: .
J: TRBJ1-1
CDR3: CASSQGSGRANTEAFF
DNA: TGCGCCAGCAGCCAAGGTTCCGGCAGGGCGAACACTGAAGCTTTCTTT

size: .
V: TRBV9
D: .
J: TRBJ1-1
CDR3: CASSVGAKNTEAFF
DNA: TGTGCCAGCAGCGTTGGGGCCAAGAACACTGAAGCTTTCTTT

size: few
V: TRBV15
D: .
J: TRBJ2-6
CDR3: CATSRDLVASGANVLTF
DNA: TGTGCCACCAGCAGAGATTTGGTGGCTTCTGGGGCCAACGTCCTGACTTTC

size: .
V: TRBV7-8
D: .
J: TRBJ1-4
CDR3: CASSLSSRETDEKLFF
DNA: TGTGCCAGCAGCTTAAGTTCAAGGGAGACTGATGAAAAACTGTTTTTT

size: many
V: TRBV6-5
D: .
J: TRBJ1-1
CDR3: CASSYLGTEAFF
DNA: TGTGCCAGCAGTTACCTGGGCACTGAAGCTTTCTTT

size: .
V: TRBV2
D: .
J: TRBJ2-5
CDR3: CASRHREQETQYF
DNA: TGTGCCAGCAGGCACCGGGAGCAAGAGACCCAGTACTTC

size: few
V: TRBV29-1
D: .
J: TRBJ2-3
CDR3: CSVEEAVTQYF
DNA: TGCAGCGTTGAAGAGGCAGTTACGCAGTATTTT

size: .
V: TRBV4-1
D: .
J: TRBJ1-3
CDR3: CASSSPSGNTIYF
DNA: TGCGCCAGCAGCTCCCCCTCTGGAAACACCATATATTTT

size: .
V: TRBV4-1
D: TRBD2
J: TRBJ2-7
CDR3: CASSQRAGGPSEQYF
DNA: TGCGCCAGCAGCCAGAGAGCGGGAGGGCCATCCGAGCAGTACTTC

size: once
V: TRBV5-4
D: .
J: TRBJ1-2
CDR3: CASSLWGTSNYGYTF
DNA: TGTGCCAGCAGCTTGTGGGGTACTTCAAACTATGGCTACACCTTC

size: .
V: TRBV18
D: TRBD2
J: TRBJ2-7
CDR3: CASSTLRLAGDLTYEQYF
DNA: TGTGCCAGCTCAACCTTAAGACTAGCGGGAGACCTCACCTACGAGCAGTACTTC

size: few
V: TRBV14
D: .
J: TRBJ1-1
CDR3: CASSSAGSHTEAFF
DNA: TGTGCCAGCAGCTCGGCCGGGTCGCACACTGAAGCTTTCTTT

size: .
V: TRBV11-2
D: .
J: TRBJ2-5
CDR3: CASSLGLGGQGETQYF
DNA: TGTGCCAGCAGCTTAGGCCTGGGGGGTCAAGGAGAGACCCAGTACTTC

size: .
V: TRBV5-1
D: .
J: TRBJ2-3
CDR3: CASSLGTGAGADTQYF
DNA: TGCGCCAGCAGCTTGGGTACGGGGGCCGGGGCAGATACGCAGTATTTT

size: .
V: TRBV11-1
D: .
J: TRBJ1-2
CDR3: CASSFIGGLNYGYTF
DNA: TGTGCCAGCAGCTTTATTGGGGGGCTGAACTATGGCTACACCTTC

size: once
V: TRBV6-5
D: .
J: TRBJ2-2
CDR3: CASSPRRGTGELFF
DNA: TGTGCCAGCAGCCCGCGCCGCGGCACCGGGGAGCTGTTTTTT

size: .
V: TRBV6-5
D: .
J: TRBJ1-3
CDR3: CASRLNRFSGNTIYF
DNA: TGTGCCAGCAGATTAAACAGGTTCTCTGGAAACACCATATATTTT

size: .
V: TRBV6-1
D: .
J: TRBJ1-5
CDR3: CASSVRRTGQGNQPQHF
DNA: TGTGCCAGCAGTGTACGGCGAACGGGGCAAGGCAATCAGCCCCAGCATTTT

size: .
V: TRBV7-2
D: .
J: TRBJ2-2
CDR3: CASSVDYSGELFF
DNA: TGTGCCAGCAGCGTGGACTATTCCGGGGAGCTGTTTTTT

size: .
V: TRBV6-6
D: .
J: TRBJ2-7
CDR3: CASSSLGPYEQYF
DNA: TGTGCCAGCAGTTCGCTGGGGCCCTACGAGCAGTACTTC

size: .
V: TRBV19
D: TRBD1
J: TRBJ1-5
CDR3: CASRLDRAGGISNQPQHF
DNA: TGTGCCAGTAGGCTGGACAGGGCAGGGGGCATTAGCAATCAGCCCCAGCATTTT

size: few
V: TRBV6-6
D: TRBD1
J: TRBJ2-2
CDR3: CASSRTGETGELFF
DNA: TGTGCCAGCAGCCGTACAGGGGAAACCGGGGAGCTGTTTTTT

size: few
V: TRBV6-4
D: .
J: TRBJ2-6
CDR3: CASSDSASGANVLTF
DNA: TGTGCCAGCAGTGACTCGGCCTCTGGGGCCAACGTCCTGACTTTC

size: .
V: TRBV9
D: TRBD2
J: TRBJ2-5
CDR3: CASSPPGGAGGWETQYF
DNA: TGTGCCAGCAGCCCTCCCGGAGGAGCGGGAGGATGGGAGACCCAGTACTTC

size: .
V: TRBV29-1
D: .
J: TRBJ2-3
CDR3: CSVEETAADTQYF
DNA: TGCAGCGTTGAAGAGACTGCGGCGGATACGCAGTATTTT